This TCR beta chain comes out of a study of cytomegalovirus exposure and HLA in healthy donors. Study summary: Out of fewer than 400 genotyped donors, about 81% belonged to the Caucasian-associated ancestry cluster.

The PCR was carried out with 60 Vbeta primers and 13 Jbeta primers. Libraries were prepared by immunoSEQ multiplex PCR; TCRdb keeps only in-frame clonotypes and omits some of them. Altogether approximately 260,000 clones are present, roughly 86% being singletons, with the ten largest covering roughly 2%. This CDR3 comprises 18 residues. Per the germline V gene, CDR1 is SGDLS and CDR2 is YYNGEE. V dropped 0 bases and J dropped 1; count of bases not matched to a gene: 7. Sequencing was done on a sample of PBMCs. This clonotype was obtained from a woman in her thirties or forties in good health and CMV-seropositive. This chain links TRBV9 with TRBJ2-3; 11 bases match TRBD2. This chain's CDR3 is CASSVVPSGRFGTDTQYF. CDR3 nucleotides: TGTGCCAGCAGCGTAGTTCCTAGCGGGAGGTTCGGCACAGATACGCAGTATTTT.